This TCR beta chain was found in a study of blood T cell repertoires in COVID-19. About the study: Sites across the United States, Italy and Spain contributed samples from acute and convalescent COVID-19.

Per the authors' pipeline: Reference gene primers were amplified, and this amplification served to estimate nucleated cell counts. Repertoires were generated with immunoSEQ multiplex PCR, while TCRdb's copy carries only in-frame clones and drops some. For V, J and clone size, that table is used; D and trimming come from the DNA. This repertoire shows 100,000 or so clones, approximately 90% found once; its top ten account for about 19%. This CDR3 comprises 13 residues. Germline assignment: CDR1 MDHEN and CDR2 SYDVKM. Trimming pared 8 bases from V and 2 bases from J, leaving 12 bases between. This TCR came from a human donor with acute or convalescent COVID-19. The donor label of this sample is uncertain. The chain carries TRBV28 and TRBJ1-2; D remains unclear. The sample was peripheral blood. The CDR3 DNA is TGTGCCAGCGTGGGCCCGGAAAACTATGGCTACACCTTC. Protein product: CASVGPENYGYTF.